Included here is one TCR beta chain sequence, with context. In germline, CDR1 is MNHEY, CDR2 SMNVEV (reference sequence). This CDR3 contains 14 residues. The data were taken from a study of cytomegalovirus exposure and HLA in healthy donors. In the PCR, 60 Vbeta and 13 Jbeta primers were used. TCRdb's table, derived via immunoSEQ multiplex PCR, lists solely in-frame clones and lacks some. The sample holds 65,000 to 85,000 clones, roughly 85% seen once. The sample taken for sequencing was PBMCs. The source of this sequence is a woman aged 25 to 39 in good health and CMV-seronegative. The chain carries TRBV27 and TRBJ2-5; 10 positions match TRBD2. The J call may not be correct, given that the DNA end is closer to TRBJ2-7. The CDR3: CASSSGLADYEQYF. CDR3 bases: TGTGCCAGCAGTTCCGGACTAGCGGACTACGAGCAGTACTTC.